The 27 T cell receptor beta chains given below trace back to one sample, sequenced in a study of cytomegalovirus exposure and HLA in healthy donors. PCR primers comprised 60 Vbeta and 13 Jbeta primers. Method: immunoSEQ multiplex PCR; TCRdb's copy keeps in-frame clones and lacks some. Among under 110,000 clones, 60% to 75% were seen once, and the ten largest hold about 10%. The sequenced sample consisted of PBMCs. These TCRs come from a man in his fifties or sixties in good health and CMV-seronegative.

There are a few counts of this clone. CDR3 amino acids: CASSPTRGQETQYF. The CDR3 bases are TGTGCCAGCAGCCCCACCAGAGGGCAAGAGACCCAGTACTTC. This rearrangement joins TRBV7-3 to TRBJ2-5, with a possible D match to TRBD2 (5 bases). Per the germline V gene, CDR1 is SGHTA and CDR2 is FQGTGA. The CDR3 consists of 14 residues. The germline V and J ends were trimmed by 5 bases and 2 bases, with 12 bases remaining between them.

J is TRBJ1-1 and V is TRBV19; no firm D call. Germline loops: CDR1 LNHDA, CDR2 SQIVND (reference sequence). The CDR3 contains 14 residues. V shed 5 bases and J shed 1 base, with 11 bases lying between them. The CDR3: CASSRTPGNTEAFF. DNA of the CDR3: TGTGCCAGTAGTCGGACTCCAGGGAACACTGAAGCTTTCTTT.

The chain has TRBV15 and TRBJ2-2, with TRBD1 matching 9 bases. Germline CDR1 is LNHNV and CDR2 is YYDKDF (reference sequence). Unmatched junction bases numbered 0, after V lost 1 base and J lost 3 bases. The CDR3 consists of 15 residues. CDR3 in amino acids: CATSRGTGDTGELFF. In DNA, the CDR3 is TGTGCCACCAGCAGAGGGACAGGGGACACCGGGGAGCTGTTTTTT.

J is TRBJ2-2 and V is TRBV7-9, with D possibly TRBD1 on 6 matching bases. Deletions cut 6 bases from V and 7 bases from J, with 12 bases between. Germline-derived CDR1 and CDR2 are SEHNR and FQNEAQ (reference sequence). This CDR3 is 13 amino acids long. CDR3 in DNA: TGTGCCAGCAGTTGGACAGAGTTCGGGGAGCTGTTTTTT. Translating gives CASSWTEFGELFF.

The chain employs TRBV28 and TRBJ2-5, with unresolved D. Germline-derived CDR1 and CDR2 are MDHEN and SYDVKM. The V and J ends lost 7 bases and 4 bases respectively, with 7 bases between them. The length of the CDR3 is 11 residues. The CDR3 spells CASNYGETQYF. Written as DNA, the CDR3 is TGTGCCAGCAACTACGGAGAGACCCAGTACTTC. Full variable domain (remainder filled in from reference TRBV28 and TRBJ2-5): DVKVTQSSRYLVKRTGEKVFLECVQDMDHENMFWYRQDPGLGLRLIYFSYDVKMKEKGDIPEGYSVSREKKERFSLILESASTNQTSMYLCASNYGETQYFGPGTRLLVL.

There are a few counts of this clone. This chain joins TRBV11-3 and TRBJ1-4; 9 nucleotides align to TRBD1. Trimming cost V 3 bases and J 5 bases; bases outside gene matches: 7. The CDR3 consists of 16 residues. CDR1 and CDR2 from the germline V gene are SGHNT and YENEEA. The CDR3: CASSLERTGENEKLFF. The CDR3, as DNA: TGTGCCAGCAGCTTGGAGAGGACAGGGGAAAATGAAAAACTGTTTTTT.

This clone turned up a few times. Written as DNA, the CDR3 is TGTGCCAGCAGCTCCGGGACAGGGGAGTGGTATGGCTACACCTTC. Amino acid sequence: CASSSGTGEWYGYTF. The genes are TRBV5-5 and TRBJ1-2; 10 nucleotides match TRBD1. CDR3 length: 15 amino acids. Trimming cost V 3 bases and J 5 bases; bases outside gene matches: 7. CDR1 is SGHKS, CDR2 YYEKEE, per germline (reference sequence). The full variable domain, rest sourced from reference TRBV5-5 and TRBJ1-2, is DAGVTQSPTHLIKTRGQQVTLRCSPISGHKSVSWYQQVLGQGPQFIFQYYEKEERGRGNFPDRFSARQFPNYSSELNVNALLLGDSALYLCASSSGTGEWYGYTFGSGTRLTVV.

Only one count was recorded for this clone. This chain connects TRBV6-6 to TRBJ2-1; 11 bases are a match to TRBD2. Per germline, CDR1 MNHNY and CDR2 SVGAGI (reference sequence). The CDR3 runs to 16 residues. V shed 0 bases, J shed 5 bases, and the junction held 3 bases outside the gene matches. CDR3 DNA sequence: TGTGCCAGCAGTTACTCAGGGACTAGCGGCAACAATGAGCAGTTCTTC. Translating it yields CASSYSGTSGNNEQFF.

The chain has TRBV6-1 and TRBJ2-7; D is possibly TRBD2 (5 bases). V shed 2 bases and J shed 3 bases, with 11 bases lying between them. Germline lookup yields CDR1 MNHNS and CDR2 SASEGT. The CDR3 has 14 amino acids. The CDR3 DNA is TGTGCCAGCAGTGAACTTGAGGGCCTCTACGAGCAGTACTTC. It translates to CASSELEGLYEQYF.

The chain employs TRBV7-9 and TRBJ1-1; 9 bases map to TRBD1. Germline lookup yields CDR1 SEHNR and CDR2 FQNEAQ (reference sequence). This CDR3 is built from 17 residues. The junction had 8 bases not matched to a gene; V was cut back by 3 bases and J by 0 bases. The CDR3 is CASSFPTGGSMNTEAFF. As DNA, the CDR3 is TGTGCCAGCAGCTTCCCGACAGGGGGTAGTATGAACACTGAAGCTTTCTTT.

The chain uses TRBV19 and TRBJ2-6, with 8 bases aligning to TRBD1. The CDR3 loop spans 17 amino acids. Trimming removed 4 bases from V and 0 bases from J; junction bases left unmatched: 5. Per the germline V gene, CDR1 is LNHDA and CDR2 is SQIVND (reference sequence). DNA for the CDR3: TGTGCCAGTAGTAGAGACAGGGGTTTCTCTGGGGCCAACGTCCTGACTTTC. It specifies CASSRDRGFSGANVLTF. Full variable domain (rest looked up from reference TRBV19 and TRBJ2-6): DGGITQSPKYLFRKEGQNVTLSCEQNLNHDAMYWYRQDPGQGLRLIYYSQIVNDFQKGDIAEGYSVSREKKESFPLTVTSAQKNPTAFYLCASSRDRGFSGANVLTFGAGSRLTVL.

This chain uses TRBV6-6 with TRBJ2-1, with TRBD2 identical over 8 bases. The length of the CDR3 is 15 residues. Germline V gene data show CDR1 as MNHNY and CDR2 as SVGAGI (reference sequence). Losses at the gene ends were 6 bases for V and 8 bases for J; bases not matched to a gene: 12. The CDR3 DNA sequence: TGTGCCAGCAGCCCGGCCAGCGGGGGAGGGGATGAGCAGTTCTTC. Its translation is CASSPASGGGDEQFF.

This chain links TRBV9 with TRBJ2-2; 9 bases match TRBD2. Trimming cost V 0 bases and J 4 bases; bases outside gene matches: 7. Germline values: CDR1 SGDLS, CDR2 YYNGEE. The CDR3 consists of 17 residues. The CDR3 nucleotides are TGTGCCAGCAGCGTAGATAGCGGGGGTCTTTTCACCGGGGAGCTGTTTTTT. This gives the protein CASSVDSGGLFTGELFF.

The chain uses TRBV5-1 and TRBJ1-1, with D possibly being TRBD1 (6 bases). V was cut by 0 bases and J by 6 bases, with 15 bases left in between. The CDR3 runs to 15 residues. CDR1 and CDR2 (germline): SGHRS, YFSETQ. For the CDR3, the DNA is TGCGCCAGCAGCTTGGAAGTGGGGGCAAGTGCTGAAGCTTTCTTT. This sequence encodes CASSLEVGASAEAFF.

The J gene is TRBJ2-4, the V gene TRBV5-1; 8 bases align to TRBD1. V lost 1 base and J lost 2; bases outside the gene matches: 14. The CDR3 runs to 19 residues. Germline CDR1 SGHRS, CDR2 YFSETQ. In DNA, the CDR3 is TGCGCCAGCAGCTTGACATCCGGGACAGGTGAACCTACCAAAAACATTCAGTACTTC. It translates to CASSLTSGTGEPTKNIQYF.

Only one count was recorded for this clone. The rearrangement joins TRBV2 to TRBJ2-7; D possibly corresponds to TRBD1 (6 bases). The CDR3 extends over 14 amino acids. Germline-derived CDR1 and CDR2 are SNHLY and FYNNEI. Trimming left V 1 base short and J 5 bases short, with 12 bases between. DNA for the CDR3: TGTGCCAGCAGTGAAGTTTTACAGGGCCACGAGCAGTACTTC. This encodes CASSEVLQGHEQYF.

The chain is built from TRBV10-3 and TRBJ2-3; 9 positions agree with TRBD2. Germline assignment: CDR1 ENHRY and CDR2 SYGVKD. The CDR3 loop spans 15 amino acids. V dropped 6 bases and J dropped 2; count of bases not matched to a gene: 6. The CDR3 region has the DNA TGTGCCATCAGAAGGGGACTAGCCCCCACAGATACGCAGTATTTT. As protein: CAIRRGLAPTDTQYF.

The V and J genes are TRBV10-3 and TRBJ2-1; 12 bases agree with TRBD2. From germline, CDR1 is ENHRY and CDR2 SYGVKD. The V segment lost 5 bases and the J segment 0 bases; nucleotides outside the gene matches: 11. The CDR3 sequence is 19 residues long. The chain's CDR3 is CAISTPTSGGLSSYNEQFF. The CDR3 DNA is TGTGCCATCAGTACTCCGACTAGCGGGGGCCTAAGCTCCTACAATGAGCAGTTCTTC.

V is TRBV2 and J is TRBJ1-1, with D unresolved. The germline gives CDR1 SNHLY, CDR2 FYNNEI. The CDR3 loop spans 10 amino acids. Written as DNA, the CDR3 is TGTGAGCTGAGGGAATTGGAAACTTTCTTT. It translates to CELRELETFF.

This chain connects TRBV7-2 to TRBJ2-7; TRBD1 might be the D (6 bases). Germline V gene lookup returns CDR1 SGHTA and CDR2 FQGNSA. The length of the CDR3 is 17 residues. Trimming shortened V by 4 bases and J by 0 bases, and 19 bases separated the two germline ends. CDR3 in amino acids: CASSYQATGSFSYEQYF. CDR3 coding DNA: TGTGCCAGCAGCTATCAAGCGACAGGTTCGTTCTCCTACGAGCAGTACTTC.

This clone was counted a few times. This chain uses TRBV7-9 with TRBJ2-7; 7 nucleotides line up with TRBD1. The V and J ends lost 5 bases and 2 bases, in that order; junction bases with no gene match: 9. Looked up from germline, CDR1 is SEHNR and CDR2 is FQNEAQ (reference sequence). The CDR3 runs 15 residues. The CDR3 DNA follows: TGTGCCAGCAGCCAAGAAACACAGGGGCCCTACGAGCAGTACTTC. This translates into CASSQETQGPYEQYF.

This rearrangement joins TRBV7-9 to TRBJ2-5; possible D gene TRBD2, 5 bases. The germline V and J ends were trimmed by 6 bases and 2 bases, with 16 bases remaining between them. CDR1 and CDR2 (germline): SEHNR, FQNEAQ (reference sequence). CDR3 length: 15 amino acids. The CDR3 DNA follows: TGTGCCAGCAGAACCGGACTGGGCCTTCAAGAGACCCAGTACTTC. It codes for CASRTGLGLQETQYF.

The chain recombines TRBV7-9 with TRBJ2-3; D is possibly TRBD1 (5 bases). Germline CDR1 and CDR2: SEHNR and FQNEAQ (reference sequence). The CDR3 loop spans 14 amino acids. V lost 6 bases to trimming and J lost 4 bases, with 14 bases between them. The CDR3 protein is CASRSSTTADTQYF. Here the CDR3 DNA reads TGTGCCAGCAGATCGTCGACGACAGCAGATACGCAGTATTTT.

CDR3 loop: CASSLGQGNSYEQYF. As DNA, the CDR3 is TGTGCCAGCAGCTTGGGCCAGGGGAACTCCTACGAGCAGTACTTC. The rearrangement joins TRBV5-6 to TRBJ2-5; possibly TRBD1 for D (6 bases). TRBJ2-7 matches the DNA end more closely, so the J call is doubtful. CDR3 length equals 15 residues. CDR1 is SGHDT, CDR2 YYEEEE, per germline.

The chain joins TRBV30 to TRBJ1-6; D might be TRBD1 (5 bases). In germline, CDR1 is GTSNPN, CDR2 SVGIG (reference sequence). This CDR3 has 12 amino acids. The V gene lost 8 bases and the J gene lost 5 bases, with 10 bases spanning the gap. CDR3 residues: CALGRDNSPLHF. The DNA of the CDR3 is TGTGCCCTCGGCAGGGATAATTCACCCCTCCACTTT. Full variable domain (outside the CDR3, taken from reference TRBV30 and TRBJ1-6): SQTIHQWPATLVQPVGSPLSLECTVEGTSNPNLYWYRQAAGRGLQLLFYSVGIGQISSEVPQNLSASRPQDRQFILSSKKLLLSDSGFYLCALGRDNSPLHFGNGTRLTVT.

CDR3 loop: CASSRGEGYGYTF. In DNA form, the CDR3 reads TGTGCCAGCAGCCGGGGGGAGGGCTATGGCTACACCTTC. The chain couples TRBV7-3 to TRBJ1-2; possible D gene TRBD1, 5 bases. From germline, CDR1 is SGHTA and CDR2 FQGTGA. The CDR3 totals 13 residues. Between the trimmed V and J ends, which lost 5 bases and 4 bases, there was a span of 11 bases.

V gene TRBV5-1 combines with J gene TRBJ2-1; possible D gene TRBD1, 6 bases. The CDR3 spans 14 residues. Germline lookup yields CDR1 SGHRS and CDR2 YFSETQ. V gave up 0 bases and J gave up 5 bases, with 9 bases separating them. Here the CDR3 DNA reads TGCGCCAGCAGCTTGGACCAGGGGAACAATGAGCAGTTCTTC. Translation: CASSLDQGNNEQFF.